This record looks at one T cell receptor (beta chain) sequence and its context. Germline lookup yields CDR1 SGHTA and CDR2 FQGNSA. CDR3 size: 16 residues. With 4 bases clipped from V and 0 bases from J, the junction kept 6 bases outside the gene matches. The sample is drawn from a study of blood T cell repertoires in COVID-19. Background on the study: The origin of the acute and convalescent COVID-19 samples was the United States, Italy and Spain. The analysed material was cDNA or gDNA that came from T cells, B-cell-depleted T cells, or PBMCs.

Authors' analysis steps: Amplification of reference gene primers was used by the study to estimate nucleated cell counts. The table came from immunoSEQ multiplex PCR; TCRdb's copy has only in-frame clones and leaves some out. The D gene and trimming were derived from the DNA, and the V and J assignments and clone size from that table. The table includes roughly 150,000 clones, 80% detected once. Sequencing used peripheral blood. This TCR was recovered from a woman aged 50 to 65 with acute or convalescent COVID-19. The genes are TRBV7-2 and TRBJ1-5; 7 positions match TRBD1. The DNA of the CDR3 is TGTGCCAGCAGCTGGGTGGGACAGAATAGCAATCAGCCCCAGCATTTT. This gives the protein CASSWVGQNSNQPQHF.